This TCR beta chain derives from a study of shared clonotypes between healthy human individuals. General study points: With few donors, the genetic and exposure-history diversity represented was limited. Incomplete sequencing of sorted subsets was indicated by rarefaction despite large depth.

Points on this clone: No antigen is known for it.

The investigators split CD4+ cells into a CD45RA+ naive subset and a CD45RA-negative memory subset. This CDR3 region has 17 residues. Trimming took 4 bases from V and 2 from J; bases not matched to a gene: 13. Germline-derived CDR1 and CDR2 are SGHRS and YFSETQ. Clones were read by immunoSEQ multiplex PCR, and TCRdb kept only the in-frame ones, dropping some. This table has fewer than 3 million clones, under 95% appearing once. The sequencing input was naive CD4+ T cells from PBMCs. Subset defined: CD45RA+ positively selected. This TCR was recovered from a man aged 18-30 years in good health. Some clones in this sample may be carry-over from other donors' samples. The gene calls are TRBV5-1 and TRBJ2-3; 7 positions agree with TRBD2. The CDR3 protein is CASSLGSGGHYTDTQYF. CDR3 DNA: TGCGCCAGCAGCCTCGGGTCGGGAGGCCACTACACAGATACGCAGTATTTT.